This T cell receptor beta chain came from a study of T cells in Graves' hyperthyroidism and ophthalmopathy. Study-wide context: Peripheral blood was secured at the point of initial diagnosis, before any treatment.

Study-level findings and limits: Ophthalmopathy was separated from stable hyperthyroidism by a 13 V-J model.

This clonotype was seen at least ten times. Its antigen remains unknown. Losses at the gene ends were 5 bases for V and 8 bases for J; bases not matched to a gene: 10. Germline values: CDR1 SGHTA, CDR2 FQGTGA. The CDR3 is 16 residues long. The investigators amplified TCR beta CDR3 regions from RNA transcripts. The study used the HTBI primer set for a first-round RT-PCR of the TCR CDR3. TCRdb re-analysed the multiplex PCR reads in MiXCR, keeping a single row per CDR3 protein. The data contain around 600,000 distinct CDR3 sequences, roughly a sixth of them seen just once; the ten biggest clones take up under 3.5%.

Sequenced: blood. This receptor was taken from a woman between 40 and 55 years old with Graves' ophthalmopathy. The rearrangement joins TRBV7-3 to TRBJ2-1; 12 nucleotides match TRBD2. This chain's CDR3 is CASSQTGLAGSDEQFF. CDR3 DNA: TGTGCCAGCAGCCAGACCGGACTAGCGGGGAGCGATGAGCAGTTCTTC.